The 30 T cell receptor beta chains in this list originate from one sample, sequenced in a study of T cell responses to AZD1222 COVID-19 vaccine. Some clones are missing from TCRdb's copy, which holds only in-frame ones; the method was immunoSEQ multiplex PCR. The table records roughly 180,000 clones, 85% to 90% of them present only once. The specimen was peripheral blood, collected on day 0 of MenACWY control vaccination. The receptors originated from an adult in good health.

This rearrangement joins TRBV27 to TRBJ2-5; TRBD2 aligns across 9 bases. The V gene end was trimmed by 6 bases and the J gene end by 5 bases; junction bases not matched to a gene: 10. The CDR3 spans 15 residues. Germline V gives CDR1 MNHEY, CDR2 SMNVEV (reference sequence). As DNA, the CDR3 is TGTGCCAGCAGCCCGGAAGGCGGGAGGGCGGAGACCCAGTACTTC. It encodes CASSPEGGRAETQYF.

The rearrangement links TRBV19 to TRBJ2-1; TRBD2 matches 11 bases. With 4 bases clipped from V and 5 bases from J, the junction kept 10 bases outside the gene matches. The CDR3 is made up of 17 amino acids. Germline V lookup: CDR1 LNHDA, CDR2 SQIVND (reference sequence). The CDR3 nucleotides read TGTGCCAGTAGTACACGAATAGCGGGAGGGCCACACAATGAGCAGTTCTTC. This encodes CASSTRIAGGPHNEQFF.

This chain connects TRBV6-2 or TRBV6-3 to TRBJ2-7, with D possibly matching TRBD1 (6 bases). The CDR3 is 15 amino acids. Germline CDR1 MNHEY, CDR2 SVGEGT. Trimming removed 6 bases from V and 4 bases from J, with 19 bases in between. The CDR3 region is CASSPFRAGEYEQYF. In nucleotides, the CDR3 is TGTGCCAGCAGCCCCTTCAGGGCAGGGGAGTACGAGCAGTACTTC.

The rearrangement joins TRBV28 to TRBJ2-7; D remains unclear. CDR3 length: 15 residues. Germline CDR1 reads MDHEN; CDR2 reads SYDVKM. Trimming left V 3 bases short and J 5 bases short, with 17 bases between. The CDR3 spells CASSFGFSEVDEQYF. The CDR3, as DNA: TGTGCCAGCAGTTTCGGGTTCTCCGAGGTGGACGAGCAGTACTTC.

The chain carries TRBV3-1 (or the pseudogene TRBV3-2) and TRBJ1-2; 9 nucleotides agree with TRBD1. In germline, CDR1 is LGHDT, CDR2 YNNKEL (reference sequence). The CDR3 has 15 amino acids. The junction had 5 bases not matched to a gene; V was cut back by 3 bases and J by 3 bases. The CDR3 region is CASSQAWDRDYGYTF. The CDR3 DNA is TGTGCCAGCAGCCAGGCCTGGGACAGGGACTATGGCTACACCTTC.

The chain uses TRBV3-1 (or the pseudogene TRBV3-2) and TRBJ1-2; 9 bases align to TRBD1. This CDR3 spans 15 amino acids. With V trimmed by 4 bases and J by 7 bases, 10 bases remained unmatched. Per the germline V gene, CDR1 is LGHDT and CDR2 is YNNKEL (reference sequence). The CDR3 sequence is CASSPTPGTGLGYTF. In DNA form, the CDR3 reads TGTGCCAGCAGCCCTACTCCCGGGACAGGGCTTGGCTACACCTTC.

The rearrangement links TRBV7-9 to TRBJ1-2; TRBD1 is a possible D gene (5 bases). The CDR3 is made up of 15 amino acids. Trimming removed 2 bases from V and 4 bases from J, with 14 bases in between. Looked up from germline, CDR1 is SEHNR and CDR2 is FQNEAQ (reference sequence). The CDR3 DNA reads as TGTGCCAGCAGCTTATCGGGGCAGGGTGTCTATGGCTACACCTTC. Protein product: CASSLSGQGVYGYTF.

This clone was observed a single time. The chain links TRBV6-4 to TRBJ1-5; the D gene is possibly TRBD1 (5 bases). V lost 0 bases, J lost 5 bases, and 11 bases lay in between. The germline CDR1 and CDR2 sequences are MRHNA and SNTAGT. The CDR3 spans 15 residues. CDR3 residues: CASSDSLQQDQPQHF. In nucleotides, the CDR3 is TGTGCCAGCAGTGACTCGTTACAACAGGATCAGCCCCAGCATTTT.

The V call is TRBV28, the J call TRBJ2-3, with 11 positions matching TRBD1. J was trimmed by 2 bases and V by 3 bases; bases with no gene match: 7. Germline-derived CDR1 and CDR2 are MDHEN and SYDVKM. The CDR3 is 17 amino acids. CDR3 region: CASSFPRTGGNTDTQYF. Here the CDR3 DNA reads TGTGCCAGCAGTTTCCCAAGGACAGGGGGCAACACAGATACGCAGTATTTT.

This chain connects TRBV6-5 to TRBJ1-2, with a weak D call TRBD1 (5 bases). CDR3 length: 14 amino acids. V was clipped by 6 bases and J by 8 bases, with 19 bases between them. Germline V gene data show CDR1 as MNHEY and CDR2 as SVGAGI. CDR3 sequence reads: CASRPNIGAGGYTF. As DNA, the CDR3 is TGTGCCAGCAGGCCCAATATCGGGGCCGGGGGCTACACCTTC.

The DNA for the CDR3 is TGTGCCAGCTCACCACTGTCTAGCGGGGGGGATGAGCAGTTCTTC. Amino acids: CASSPLSSGGDEQFF. This rearrangement joins TRBV18 to TRBJ2-1; 12 bases align to TRBD2. Germline V gives CDR1 KGHSH, CDR2 LQKENI. J lost 8 bases, V lost 1 base, and 3 bases had no gene match. The CDR3 length is 15 residues.

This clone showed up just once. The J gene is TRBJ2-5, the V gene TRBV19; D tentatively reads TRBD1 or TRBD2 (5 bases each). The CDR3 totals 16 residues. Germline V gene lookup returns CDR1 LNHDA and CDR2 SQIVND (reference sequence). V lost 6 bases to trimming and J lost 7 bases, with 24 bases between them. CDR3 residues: CASRTGVPPSGGTQYF. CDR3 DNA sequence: TGTGCCAGTAGAACAGGAGTCCCGCCAAGCGGCGGGACCCAGTACTTC.

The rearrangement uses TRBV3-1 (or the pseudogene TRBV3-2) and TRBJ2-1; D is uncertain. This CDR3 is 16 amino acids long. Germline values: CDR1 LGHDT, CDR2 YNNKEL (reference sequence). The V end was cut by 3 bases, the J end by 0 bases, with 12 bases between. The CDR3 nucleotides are TGTGCCAGCAGCCAGTACACTATGGACTCCTACAATGAGCAGTTCTTC. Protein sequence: CASSQYTMDSYNEQFF.

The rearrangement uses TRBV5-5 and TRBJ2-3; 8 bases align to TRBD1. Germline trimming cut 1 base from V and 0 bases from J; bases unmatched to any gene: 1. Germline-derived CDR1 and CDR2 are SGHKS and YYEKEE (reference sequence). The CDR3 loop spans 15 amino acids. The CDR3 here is CASSLRTGSTDTQYF. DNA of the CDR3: TGTGCCAGCAGCTTGAGGACAGGGAGCACAGATACGCAGTATTTT.

CDR3 in amino acids: CASSQAGTGGGKLFF. The CDR3 DNA reads as TGTGCCAGCAGCCAAGCCGGGACAGGGGGCGGAAAACTGTTTTTT. The chain combines TRBV3-1 (or the pseudogene TRBV3-2) with TRBJ1-4; 12 bases map to TRBD1. CDR1 LGHDT and CDR2 YNNKEL come from the germline V gene (reference sequence). V trimming: 1 base; J trimming: 10 bases; junction bases outside the gene matches: 4. This CDR3 is built from 15 residues.

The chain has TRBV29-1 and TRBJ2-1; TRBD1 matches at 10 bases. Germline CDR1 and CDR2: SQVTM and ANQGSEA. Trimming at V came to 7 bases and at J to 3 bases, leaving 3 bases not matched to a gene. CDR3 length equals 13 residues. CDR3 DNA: TGCAGCGCCGGGGACAGGGGCTACAATGAGCAGTTCTTC. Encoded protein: CSAGDRGYNEQFF.

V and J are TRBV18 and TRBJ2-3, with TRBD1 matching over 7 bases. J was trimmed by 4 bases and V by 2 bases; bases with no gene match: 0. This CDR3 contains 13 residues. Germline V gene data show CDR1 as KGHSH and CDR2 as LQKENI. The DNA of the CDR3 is TGTGCCAGCTCACCAGGGACAGCAGATACGCAGTATTTT. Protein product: CASSPGTADTQYF.

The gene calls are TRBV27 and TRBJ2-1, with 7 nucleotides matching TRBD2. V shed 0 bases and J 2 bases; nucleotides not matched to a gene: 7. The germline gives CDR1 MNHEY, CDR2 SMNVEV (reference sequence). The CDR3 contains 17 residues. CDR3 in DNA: TGTGCCAGCAGTTTATCTGGCGGGAGAGGGCCCTACAATGAGCAGTTCTTC. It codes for CASSLSGGRGPYNEQFF.

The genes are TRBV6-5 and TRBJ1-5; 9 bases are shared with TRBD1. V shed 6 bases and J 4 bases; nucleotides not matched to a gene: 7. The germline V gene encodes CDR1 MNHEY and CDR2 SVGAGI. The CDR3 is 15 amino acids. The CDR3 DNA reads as TGTGCCAGCAGCCCACTGGGACAGGGAAATCAGCCCCAGCATTTT. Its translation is CASSPLGQGNQPQHF.

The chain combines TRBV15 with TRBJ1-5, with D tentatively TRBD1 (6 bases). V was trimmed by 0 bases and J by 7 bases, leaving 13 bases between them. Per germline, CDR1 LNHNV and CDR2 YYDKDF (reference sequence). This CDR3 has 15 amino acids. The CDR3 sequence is CATSRDLGGSQPQHF. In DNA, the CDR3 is TGTGCCACCAGCAGAGATTTGGGGGGCAGCCAGCCCCAGCATTTT.

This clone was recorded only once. The DNA for the CDR3 is TGTGCCAGCAGCTCGGGACTAGCGGGAGGAATCTCCTACGAGCAGTACTTC. Its protein product is CASSSGLAGGISYEQYF. The chain combines TRBV7-8 with TRBJ2-7; 15 bases agree with TRBD2. This CDR3 comprises 17 residues. The J segment lost 0 bases and the V segment lost 4 bases, leaving 4 bases of the junction unmatched. CDR1 is SGHVS and CDR2 is FQNEAQ in the germline V gene.

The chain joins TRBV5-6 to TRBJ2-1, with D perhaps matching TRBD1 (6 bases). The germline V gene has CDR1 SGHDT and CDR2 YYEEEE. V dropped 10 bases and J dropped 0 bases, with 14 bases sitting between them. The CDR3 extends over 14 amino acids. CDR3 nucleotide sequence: TGTGCCGGGGGCCAAGAGGGCTCCTACAATGAGCAGTTCTTC. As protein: CAGGQEGSYNEQFF.

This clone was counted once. The CDR3 coding sequence is TGTGCCAGTAACATCGGGACTAGCGGATACAATGAGCAGTTCTTC. The encoded protein is CASNIGTSGYNEQFF. The chain couples TRBV19 to TRBJ2-1; 11 bases line up with TRBD2. J lost 4 bases, V lost 7 bases, and 6 bases had no gene match. CDR3 length equals 15 residues. CDR1 and CDR2 from the germline V gene are LNHDA and SQIVND (reference sequence).

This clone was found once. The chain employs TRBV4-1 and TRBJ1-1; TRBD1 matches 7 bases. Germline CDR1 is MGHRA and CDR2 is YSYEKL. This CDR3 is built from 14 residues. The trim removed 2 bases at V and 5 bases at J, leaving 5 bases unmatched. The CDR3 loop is CASSQRQGRTEAFF. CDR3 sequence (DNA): TGCGCCAGCAGCCAACGACAGGGCAGGACTGAAGCTTTCTTT.

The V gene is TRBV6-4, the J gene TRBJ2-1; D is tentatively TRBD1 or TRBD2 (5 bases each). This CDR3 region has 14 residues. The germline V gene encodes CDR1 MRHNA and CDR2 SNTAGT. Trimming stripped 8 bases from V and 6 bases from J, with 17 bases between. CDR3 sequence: CASSRDPYRNEQFF. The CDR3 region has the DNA TGTGCCAGCTCAAGGGACCCGTACCGCAATGAGCAGTTCTTC.

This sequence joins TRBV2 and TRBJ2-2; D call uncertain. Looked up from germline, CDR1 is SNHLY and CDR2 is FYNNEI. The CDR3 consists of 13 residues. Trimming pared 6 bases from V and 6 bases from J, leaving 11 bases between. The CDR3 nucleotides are TGTGCCAGCAGGGATTATTATTCCGGGGAGCTGTTTTTT. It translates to CASRDYYSGELFF.

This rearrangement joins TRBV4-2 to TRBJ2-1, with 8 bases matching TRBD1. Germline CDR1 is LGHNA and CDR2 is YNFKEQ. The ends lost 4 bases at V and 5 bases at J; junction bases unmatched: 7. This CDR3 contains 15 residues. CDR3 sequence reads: CASSRGQGANNEQFF. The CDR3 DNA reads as TGTGCCAGCAGCCGAGGACAGGGCGCGAACAATGAGCAGTTCTTC.

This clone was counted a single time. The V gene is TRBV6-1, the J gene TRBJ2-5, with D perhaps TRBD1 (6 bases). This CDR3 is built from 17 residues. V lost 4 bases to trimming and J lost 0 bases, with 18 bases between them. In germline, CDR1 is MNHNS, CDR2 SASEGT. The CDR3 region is CASSVLVDRDNQETQYF. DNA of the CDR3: TGTGCCAGCAGTGTCCTGGTGGACCGGGACAACCAAGAGACCCAGTACTTC.

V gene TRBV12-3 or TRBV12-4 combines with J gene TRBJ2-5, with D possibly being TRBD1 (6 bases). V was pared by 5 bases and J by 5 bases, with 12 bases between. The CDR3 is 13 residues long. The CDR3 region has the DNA TGTGCCAGCAGTATACAGGGTCGGGAGACCCAGTACTTC. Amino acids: CASSIQGRETQYF.

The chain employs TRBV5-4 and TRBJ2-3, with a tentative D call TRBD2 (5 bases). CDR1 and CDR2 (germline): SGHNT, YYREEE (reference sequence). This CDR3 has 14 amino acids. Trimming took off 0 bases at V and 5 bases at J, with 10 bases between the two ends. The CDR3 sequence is CASSLALALDTQYF. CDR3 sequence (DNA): TGTGCCAGCAGCTTGGCTCTAGCCTTAGATACGCAGTATTTT. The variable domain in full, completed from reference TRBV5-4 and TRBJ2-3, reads ETGVTQSPTHLIKTRGQQVTLRCSSQSGHNTVSWYQQALGQGPQFIFQYYREEENGRGNFPPRFSGLQFPNYSSELNVNALELDDSALYLCASSLALALDTQYFGPGTRLTVL.